The T cell receptor beta chain described here comes from a study of CXCR3-negative and CXCR3-positive naive CD8 T cells. The TRB cDNA libraries were prepared by 5' RACE with UMI labels. For each CDR3 protein, TCRdb gives one entry from its re-call of the 5' RACE reads, without DNA. This sample's table has 100,000 to 150,000 distinct CDR3 sequences. The germline V gene encodes CDR1 SQVTM and CDR2 ANQGSEA. The CDR3 covers 14 residues. The V gene is TRBV29-1, the J gene TRBJ1-1; the TRBD1 assignment by TCRdb is unverifiable without DNA. This TCR was recovered from a human donor in good health. Some clones in this sample may be carry-over from other donors' samples. The specimen sequenced was naive CXCR3- CD8+ T cells from blood. As for subset: CD45RO-CCR7+CD27+CD95- naive CD8+ T cells lacking CXCR3 (TNR3-). This chain's CDR3 is CSVQQTGGDTEAFF.